The clone carrying this T cell receptor beta chain was counted many times. These data come from a study of T-cell reconstitution after alpha-beta-depleted transplantation in children. Preparation of the TCRbeta library was carried out with unique molecular identifiers. TCRdb recomputed calls from the PCR reads with MiXCR, one row per CDR3 protein. Seen here are over 150,000 distinct CDR3 sequences, about 14% observed once, and the top ten hold about 13%. The CDR3 runs to 15 residues. Germline trimming cut 6 bases from V and 3 bases from J; bases unmatched to any gene: 8. Germline V gene data show CDR1 as LNHDA and CDR2 as SQIVND (reference sequence).

The chain recombines TRBV19 with TRBJ2-5; 9 bases agree with TRBD2. The sample here was PBMCs from the stem cell graft donor, taken from the stem cell graft. This sequence originates from a human donor who donated a stem cell graft to a child with acute lymphoblastic leukemia. The CDR3 nucleotides read TGTGCCAGTAGCCCCCTTAGCGGGGGTGAAGAGACCCAGTACTTC. Residues: CASSPLSGGEETQYF.